This T cell receptor beta chain was captured by sequencing in a study of T cell responses to AZD1222 COVID-19 vaccine. Study summary: Second doses at about 4 or about 12 weeks were pooled.

This table comes from immunoSEQ multiplex PCR, and its TCRdb copy is limited to in-frame clones, with some not included. The sample lists fewer than 200,000 clones; 75% to 90% were seen once. Germline CDR1 and CDR2: SGHTA and FQGNSA. This CDR3 is built from 15 residues. J was trimmed by 2 bases and V by 1 base; bases with no gene match: 2. As regards this clone: The antigen remains unidentified. This same CDR3 is encoded by further DNA sequences in the sample.

Study-wide results and caveats: Vaccine-associated CD4 TCRs ranged over spike, dominating at 160-218 and 743-854. Mostly white British, mostly female donors; authors suggested clonal diversity may be underestimated.

This receptor was identified in an adult in good health. This specimen consisted of peripheral blood, obtained on day 0 of AZD1222 vaccination. The chain employs TRBV7-2 and TRBJ2-5; 9 bases fit TRBD1. The CDR3 loop is CASSLGGTGQETQYF. The CDR3 DNA is TGTGCCAGCAGCTTAGGCGGGACAGGGCAAGAGACCCAGTACTTC.